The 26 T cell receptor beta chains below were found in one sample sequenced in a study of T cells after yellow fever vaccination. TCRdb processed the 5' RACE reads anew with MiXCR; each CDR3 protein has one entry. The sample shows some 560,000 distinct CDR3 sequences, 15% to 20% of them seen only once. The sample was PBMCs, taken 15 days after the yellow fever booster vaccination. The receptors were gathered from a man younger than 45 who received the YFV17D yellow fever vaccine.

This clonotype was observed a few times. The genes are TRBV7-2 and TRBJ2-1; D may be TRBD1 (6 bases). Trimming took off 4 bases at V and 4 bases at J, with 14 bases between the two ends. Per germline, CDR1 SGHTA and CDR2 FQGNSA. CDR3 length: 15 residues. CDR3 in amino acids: CASSSSGTFYNEQFF. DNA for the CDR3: TGTGCCAGCAGCTCCTCCGGGACATTTTACAATGAGCAGTTCTTC.

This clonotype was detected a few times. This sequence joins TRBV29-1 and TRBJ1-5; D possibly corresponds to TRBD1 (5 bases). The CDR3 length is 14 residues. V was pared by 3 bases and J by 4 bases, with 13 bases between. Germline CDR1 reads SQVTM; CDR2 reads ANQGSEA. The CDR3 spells CSVDRDGGNQPQHF. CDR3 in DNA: TGCAGCGTTGACAGGGATGGGGGTAATCAGCCCCAGCATTTT.

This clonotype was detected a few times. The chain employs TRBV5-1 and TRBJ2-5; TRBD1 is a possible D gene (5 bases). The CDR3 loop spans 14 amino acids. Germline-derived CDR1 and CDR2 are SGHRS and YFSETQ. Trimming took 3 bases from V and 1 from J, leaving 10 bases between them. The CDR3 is CASSSRTSQETQYF. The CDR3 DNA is TGCGCCAGCAGCTCGAGGACATCCCAAGAGACCCAGTACTTC.

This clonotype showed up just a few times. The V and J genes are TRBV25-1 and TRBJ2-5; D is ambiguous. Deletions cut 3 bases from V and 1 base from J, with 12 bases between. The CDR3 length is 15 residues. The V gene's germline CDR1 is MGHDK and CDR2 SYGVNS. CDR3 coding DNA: TGTGCCAGCAGTGACCCCTCACTACCCCAAGAGACCCAGTACTTC. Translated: CASSDPSLPQETQYF.

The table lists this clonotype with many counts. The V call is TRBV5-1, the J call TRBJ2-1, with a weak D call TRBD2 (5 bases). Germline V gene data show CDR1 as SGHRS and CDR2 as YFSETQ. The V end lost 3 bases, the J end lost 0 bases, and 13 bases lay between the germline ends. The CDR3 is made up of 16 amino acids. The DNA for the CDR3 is TGCGCCAGCAGCTCCTCAGCACGGGGCTCCTACAATGAGCAGTTCTTC. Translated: CASSSSARGSYNEQFF.

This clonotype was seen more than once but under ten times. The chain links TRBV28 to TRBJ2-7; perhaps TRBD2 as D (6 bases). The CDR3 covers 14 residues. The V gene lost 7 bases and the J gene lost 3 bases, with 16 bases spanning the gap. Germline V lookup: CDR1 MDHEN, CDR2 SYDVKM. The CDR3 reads CASNPNGGIYEQYF. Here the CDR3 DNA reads TGTGCCAGCAACCCCAACGGGGGAATCTACGAGCAGTACTTC.

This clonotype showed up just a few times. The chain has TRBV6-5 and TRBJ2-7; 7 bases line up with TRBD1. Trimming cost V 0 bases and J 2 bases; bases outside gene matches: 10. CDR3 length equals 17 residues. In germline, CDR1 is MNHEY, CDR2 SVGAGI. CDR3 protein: CASSYSIWGTATYEQYF. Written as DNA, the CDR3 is TGTGCCAGCAGTTACTCGATTTGGGGGACAGCTACCTACGAGCAGTACTTC.

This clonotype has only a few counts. Here the CDR3 DNA reads TGTGCCAGCAGCTTAGAAGCAGGGGGTGGTTTCAATGAGCAGTTCTTC. It translates to CASSLEAGGGFNEQFF. The chain couples TRBV7-2 to TRBJ2-1; 7 bases are a match to TRBD1. Germline lookup yields CDR1 SGHTA and CDR2 FQGNSA. With V trimmed by 1 base and J by 6 bases, 9 bases remained unmatched. The CDR3 runs 16 residues.

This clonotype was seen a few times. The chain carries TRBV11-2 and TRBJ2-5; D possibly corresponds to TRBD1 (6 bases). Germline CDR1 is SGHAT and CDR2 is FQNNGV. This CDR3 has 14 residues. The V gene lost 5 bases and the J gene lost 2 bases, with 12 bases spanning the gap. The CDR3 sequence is CASSPTTGQETQYF. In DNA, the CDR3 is TGTGCCAGCAGCCCCACAACAGGGCAAGAGACCCAGTACTTC.

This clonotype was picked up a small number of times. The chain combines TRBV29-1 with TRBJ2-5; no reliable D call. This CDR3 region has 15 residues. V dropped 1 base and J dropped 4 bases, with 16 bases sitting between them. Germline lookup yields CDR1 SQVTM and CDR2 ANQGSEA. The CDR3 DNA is TGCAGCGTTGAAGGACACGGAATACATTTAGAGACCCAGTACTTC. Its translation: CSVEGHGIHLETQYF. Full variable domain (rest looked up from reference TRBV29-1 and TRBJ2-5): SAVISQKPSRDICQRGTSLTIQCQVDSQVTMMFWYRQQPGQSLTLIATANQGSEATYESGFVIDKFPISRPNLTFSTLTVSNMSPEDSSIYLCSVEGHGIHLETQYFGPGTRLLVL.

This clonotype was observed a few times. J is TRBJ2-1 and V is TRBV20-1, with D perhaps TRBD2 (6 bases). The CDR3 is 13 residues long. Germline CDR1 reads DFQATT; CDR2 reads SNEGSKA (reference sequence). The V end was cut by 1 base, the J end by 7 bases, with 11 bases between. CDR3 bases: TGCAGTGCTAGAGGCGGTGGGGGGAATGAGCAGTTCTTC. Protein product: CSARGGGGNEQFF.

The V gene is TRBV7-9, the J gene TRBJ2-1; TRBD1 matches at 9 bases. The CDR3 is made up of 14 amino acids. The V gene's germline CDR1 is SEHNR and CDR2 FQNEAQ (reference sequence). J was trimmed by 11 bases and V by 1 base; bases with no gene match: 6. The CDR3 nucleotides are TGTGCCAGCAGCTTAGTTCCACAGGGGGCCCAGCAGTTCTTC. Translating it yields CASSLVPQGAQQFF.

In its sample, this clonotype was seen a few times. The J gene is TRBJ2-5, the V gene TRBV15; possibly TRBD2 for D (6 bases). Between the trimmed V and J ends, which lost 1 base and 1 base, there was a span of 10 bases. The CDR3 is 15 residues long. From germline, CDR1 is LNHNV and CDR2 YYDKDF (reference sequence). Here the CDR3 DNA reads TGTGCCACCAGCAGAGGAACTAGCCCCCAAGAGACCCAGTACTTC. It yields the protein CATSRGTSPQETQYF.

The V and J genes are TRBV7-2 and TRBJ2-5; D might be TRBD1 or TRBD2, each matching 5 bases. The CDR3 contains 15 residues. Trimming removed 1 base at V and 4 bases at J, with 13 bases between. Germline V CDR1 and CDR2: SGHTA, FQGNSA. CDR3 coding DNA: TGTGCCAGCAGCTTAGGATATGGGGGTGGAGAGACCCAGTACTTC. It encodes CASSLGYGGGETQYF.

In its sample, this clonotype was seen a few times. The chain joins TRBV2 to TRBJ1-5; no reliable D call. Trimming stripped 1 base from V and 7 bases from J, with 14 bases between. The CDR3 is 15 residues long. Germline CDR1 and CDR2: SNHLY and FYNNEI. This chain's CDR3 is CASSEGWEREQPQHF. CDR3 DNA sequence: TGTGCCAGCAGTGAAGGCTGGGAGCGGGAACAGCCCCAGCATTTT.

CDR3 coding DNA: TGTGCCAGCAGTTTAGCGCCTGGACCCCAAGAGACCCAGTACTTC. Encoded protein: CASSLAPGPQETQYF. The genes are TRBV12-3 or TRBV12-4 and TRBJ2-5; the D is unclear. The CDR3 is 15 amino acids. V was clipped by 0 bases and J by 1 base, with 9 bases between them.

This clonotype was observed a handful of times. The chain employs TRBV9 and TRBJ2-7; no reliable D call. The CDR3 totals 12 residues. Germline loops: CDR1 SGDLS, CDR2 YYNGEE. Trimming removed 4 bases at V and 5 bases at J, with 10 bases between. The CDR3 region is CASSPIGDEQYF. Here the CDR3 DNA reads TGTGCCAGCAGCCCAATTGGGGACGAGCAGTACTTC.

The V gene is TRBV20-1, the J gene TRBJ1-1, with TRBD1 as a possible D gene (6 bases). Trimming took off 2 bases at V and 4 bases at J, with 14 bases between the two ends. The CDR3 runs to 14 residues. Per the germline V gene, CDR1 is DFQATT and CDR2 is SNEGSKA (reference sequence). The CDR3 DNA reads TGCAGTGCTAGATCGGGGGGAGGGGGCACTGAAGCTTTCTTT. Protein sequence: CSARSGGGGTEAFF.

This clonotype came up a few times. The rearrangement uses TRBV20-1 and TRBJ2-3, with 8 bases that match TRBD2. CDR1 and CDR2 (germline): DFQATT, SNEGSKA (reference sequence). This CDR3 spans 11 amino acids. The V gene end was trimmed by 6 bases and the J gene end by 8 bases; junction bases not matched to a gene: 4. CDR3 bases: TGCAGTGCGCCCGGACTAGCTACGCAGTATTTT. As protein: CSAPGLATQYF.

CDR3 bases: TGTGCCAGCAGCTTCTCTCCTGGGGTGACAGATACGCAGTATTTT. Its translation is CASSFSPGVTDTQYF. The chain couples TRBV7-9 to TRBJ2-3, with D hard to call. V was trimmed by 3 bases and J by 3 bases, leaving 13 bases between them. Germline V gene data show CDR1 as SEHNR and CDR2 as FQNEAQ (reference sequence). This CDR3 has 15 amino acids.

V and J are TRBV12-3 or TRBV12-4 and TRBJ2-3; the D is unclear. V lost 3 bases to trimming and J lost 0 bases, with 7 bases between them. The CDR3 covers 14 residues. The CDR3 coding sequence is TGTGCCAGCAGTTTTAGGAAAAGCACAGATACGCAGTATTTT. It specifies CASSFRKSTDTQYF.

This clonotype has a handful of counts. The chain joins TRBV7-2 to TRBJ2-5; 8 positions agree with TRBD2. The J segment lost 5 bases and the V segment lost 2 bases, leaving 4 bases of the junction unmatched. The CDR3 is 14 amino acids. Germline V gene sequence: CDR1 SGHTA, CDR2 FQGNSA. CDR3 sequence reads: CASSLSGGPETQYF. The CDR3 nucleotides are TGTGCCAGCAGCTTAAGCGGGGGTCCTGAGACCCAGTACTTC.

The chain's CDR3 is CASSYARTGGDEQYF. As DNA, the CDR3 is TGTGCCAGCAGTTACGCCAGGACAGGGGGAGACGAGCAGTACTTC. The V call is TRBV6-5, the J call TRBJ2-7; 10 positions match TRBD1. CDR3 length: 15 amino acids. CDR1 is MNHEY and CDR2 is SVGAGI in the germline V gene. With 2 bases clipped from V and 5 bases from J, the junction kept 6 bases outside the gene matches.

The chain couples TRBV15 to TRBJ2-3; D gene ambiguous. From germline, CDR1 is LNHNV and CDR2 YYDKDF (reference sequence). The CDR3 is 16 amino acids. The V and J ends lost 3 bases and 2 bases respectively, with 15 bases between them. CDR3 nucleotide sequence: TGTGCCACCAGCAGGCAGCCGACCAACCCCACAGATACGCAGTATTTT. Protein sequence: CATSRQPTNPTDTQYF.

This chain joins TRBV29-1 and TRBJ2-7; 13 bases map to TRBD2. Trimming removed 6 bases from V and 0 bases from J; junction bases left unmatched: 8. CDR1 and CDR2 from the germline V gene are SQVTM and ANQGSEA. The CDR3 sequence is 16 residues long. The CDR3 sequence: CSVLGTSGVSSYEQYF. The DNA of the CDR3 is TGCAGCGTCCTTGGGACTAGCGGGGTCAGCTCCTACGAGCAGTACTTC.

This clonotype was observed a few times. As DNA, the CDR3 is TGTGCCAGCAGTTTACAGGCTAGTGGTGAGCAGTTCTTC. Translating gives CASSLQASGEQFF. This chain uses TRBV27 with TRBJ2-1; D remains ambiguous. CDR3 size: 13 residues. The V and J ends lost 2 bases and 9 bases respectively, with 11 bases between them. Per germline, CDR1 MNHEY and CDR2 SMNVEV (reference sequence).